This entry lists 28 T cell receptor beta chains sequenced from one sample in a study of human T cells and chemical hapten exposure. TCRdb reprocessed the RACE reads with MiXCR, giving one entry per CDR3 protein. Seen here are some 110,000 distinct CDR3 sequences, 30% to 35% observed once, and the top ten hold roughly 2.5%. Time point described: patch test 3, about 24 weeks after DPC sensitization. Treatment in this sample: therapeutic diphenylcyclopropenone sensitization with weekly scalp DPC. The sample in question was whole blood, obtained in connection with sensitization to the hapten diphenylcyclopropenone (DPC). These receptors all come from a man aged 35-49 years with alopecia areata. Some clones in this sample may be carry-over from other donors' samples.

This clonotype occurred a few times. The gene calls are TRBV4-3 and TRBJ2-7, with 14 positions matching TRBD2. Germline assignment: CDR1 LGHNA and CDR2 YSLEER. The V and J ends lost 0 bases and 4 bases, in that order; junction bases with no gene match: 2. CDR3 size: 16 residues. The CDR3: CASSQDWTSGRYEQYF. CDR3 nucleotides: TGCGCCAGCAGCCAAGATTGGACTAGCGGGAGGTACGAGCAGTACTTC.

The gene calls are TRBV5-1 and TRBJ1-2, with D uncertain. This CDR3 region has 15 residues. Germline CDR1 and CDR2: SGHRS and YFSETQ. V was clipped by 0 bases and J by 2 bases, with 11 bases between them. The CDR3 bases are TGCGCCAGCAGCTTGGGTCCCGGCAGCAACTATGGCTACACCTTC. Its translation: CASSLGPGSNYGYTF.

V is TRBV30 and J is TRBJ2-1, with 13 bases fitting TRBD2. Looked up from germline, CDR1 is GTSNPN and CDR2 is SVGIG (reference sequence). The CDR3 consists of 15 residues. V lost 4 bases and J lost 9; bases outside the gene matches: 9. CDR3 nucleotide sequence: TGTGCCTGGACCCGGACTAGCGGGAGTCGGGGTGAGCAGTTCTTC. This translates into CAWTRTSGSRGEQFF. The entire variable domain, with the rest obtained from reference TRBV30 and TRBJ2-1, is as follows: SQTIHQWPATLVQPVGSPLSLECTVEGTSNPNLYWYRQAAGRGLQLLFYSVGIGQISSEVPQNLSASRPQDRQFILSSKKLLLSDSGFYLCAWTRTSGSRGEQFFGPGTRLTVL.

V and J are TRBV9 and TRBJ2-1; D is ambiguous. Trimming shortened V by 0 bases and J by 4 bases, and 2 bases separated the two germline ends. Per germline, CDR1 SGDLS and CDR2 YYNGEE. The CDR3 extends over 12 amino acids. Here the CDR3 reads CASSVAYNEQFF. DNA of the CDR3: TGTGCCAGCAGCGTAGCTTACAATGAGCAGTTCTTC.

The genes are TRBV25-1 and TRBJ1-2, with a tentative D call TRBD1 (5 bases). CDR3 length: 13 residues. Looked up from germline, CDR1 is MGHDK and CDR2 is SYGVNS. V lost 4 bases to trimming and J lost 6 bases, with 12 bases between them. As DNA, the CDR3 is TGTGCCAGCAGTGGATACTTACAGGATGGCTACACCTTC. Translated, it gives CASSGYLQDGYTF.

The chain recombines TRBV15 with TRBJ2-3; either TRBD1 or TRBD2 may supply D (7 bases each). The germline V and J ends were trimmed by 1 base and 5 bases, with 13 bases remaining between them. The CDR3 runs 15 residues. The germline CDR1 and CDR2 sequences are LNHNV and YYDKDF (reference sequence). CDR3: CATSRVIRGGDTQYF. In DNA, the CDR3 is TGTGCCACCAGCAGAGTAATCAGGGGGGGAGATACGCAGTATTTT.

The chain joins TRBV9 to TRBJ1-3; no clear D. The CDR3 runs 15 residues. CDR1 SGDLS and CDR2 YYNGEE come from the germline V gene. V was shortened by 4 bases and J by 3 bases, with 14 bases between the two germline ends. The CDR3 reads CASSPSRGHGNTIYF. Written as DNA, the CDR3 is TGTGCCAGCAGCCCCTCCCGTGGGCATGGAAACACCATATATTTT.

This chain joins TRBV5-1 and TRBJ2-1; D uncertain. Trimming left V 4 bases short and J 6 bases short, with 8 bases between. Germline V gives CDR1 SGHRS, CDR2 YFSETQ. CDR3 length: 12 amino acids. CDR3 nucleotide sequence: TGCGCCAGCAGCGTCCCCTCCAATGAGCAGTTCTTC. This gives the protein CASSVPSNEQFF. The full variable domain, rest sourced from reference TRBV5-1 and TRBJ2-1, is KAGVTQTPRYLIKTRGQQVTLSCSPISGHRSVSWYQQTPGQGLQFLFEYFSETQRNKGNFPGRFSGRQFSNSRSEMNVSTLELGDSALYLCASSVPSNEQFFGPGTRLTVL.

The V gene is TRBV27, the J gene TRBJ1-5; TRBD1 is a possible D gene (5 bases). Germline lookup yields CDR1 MNHEY and CDR2 SMNVEV (reference sequence). The CDR3 totals 14 residues. Between the trimmed V and J ends, which lost 6 bases and 0 bases, there was a span of 9 bases. For the CDR3, the DNA is TGTGCCAGCAGAAGGGGAAATAGCAATCAGCCCCAGCATTTT. Encoded protein: CASRRGNSNQPQHF.

This clonotype was counted a few times. The chain couples TRBV7-2 to TRBJ2-1, with D hard to call. The germline V and J ends were trimmed by 1 base and 12 bases, with 16 bases remaining between them. CDR1 and CDR2 from the germline V gene are SGHTA and FQGNSA. This CDR3 is built from 14 residues. The CDR3 nucleotides read TGTGCCAGCAGCTTAGTTGAGGCCCGACGAGGGCAGTTCTTC. Translation gives CASSLVEARRGQFF.

The chain combines TRBV12-3 or TRBV12-4 with TRBJ1-2, with D uncertain. V gave up 4 bases and J gave up 6 bases, with 6 bases separating them. The CDR3 is 11 amino acids. CDR3 sequence reads: CASSWGDGYTF. The CDR3 bases are TGTGCCAGCAGTTGGGGAGATGGCTACACCTTC.

This sequence joins TRBV6-6 and TRBJ2-5; D remains unclear. The CDR3 runs 12 residues. Germline values: CDR1 MNHNY, CDR2 SVGAGI (reference sequence). V was pared by 7 bases and J by 3 bases, with 9 bases between. CDR3 DNA: TGTGCCAGCAAAACTACCGAAGAGACCCAGTACTTC. It encodes CASKTTEETQYF.

This clonotype was picked up a small number of times. This chain connects TRBV6-2 or TRBV6-3 to TRBJ2-2; D not certain. Per the germline V gene, CDR1 is MNHEY and CDR2 is SVGEGT. V dropped 5 bases and J dropped 8 bases, with 18 bases sitting between them. The CDR3 is 15 amino acids. CDR3 sequence: CASSPVLSAIGELFF. The CDR3, as DNA: TGTGCCAGCAGTCCGGTTCTTTCGGCGATTGGGGAGCTGTTTTTT.

This chain uses TRBV28 with TRBJ2-3; no clear D. The CDR3 extends over 11 amino acids. Germline V gene lookup returns CDR1 MDHEN and CDR2 SYDVKM. Trimming removed 5 bases from V and 5 bases from J, with 5 bases in between. The CDR3 spells CASSTGDTQYF. As DNA, the CDR3 is TGTGCCAGCAGTACGGGAGATACGCAGTATTTT.

This clonotype was observed a handful of times. This chain joins TRBV7-9 and TRBJ2-3; TRBD1 matches 9 bases. Germline CDR1 SEHNR, CDR2 FQNEAQ (reference sequence). The CDR3 runs 15 residues. The V gene end was trimmed by 5 bases and the J gene end by 2 bases; junction bases not matched to a gene: 5. The CDR3 region is CASSPGQGLTDTQYF. The CDR3 DNA follows: TGTGCCAGCAGCCCCGGACAGGGGCTCACAGATACGCAGTATTTT.

The CDR3 protein is CASSRPVASETTYEQYV. The CDR3 DNA reads TGTGCCAGCAGCCGACCTGTTGCTAGCGAAACCACCTACGAGCAGTACGTC. The gene calls are TRBV6-2 or TRBV6-3 and TRBJ2-7, with D tentatively TRBD2 (6 bases). The germline CDR1 and CDR2 sequences are MNHEY and SVGEGT. V lost 6 bases, J lost 2 bases, and 23 bases lay in between. The CDR3 covers 17 residues.

This clonotype is a singleton in its sample. The genes are TRBV29-1 and TRBJ2-2; 7 bases are a match to TRBD2. V shed 6 bases, J shed 2 bases, and the junction held 3 bases outside the gene matches. Germline V gene sequence: CDR1 SQVTM, CDR2 ANQGSEA. There are 13 residues in the CDR3. The CDR3, as DNA: TGCAGCGTGAGCGGGGCTAACACCGGGGAGCTGTTTTTT. Encoded protein: CSVSGANTGELFF.

This chain joins TRBV20-1 and TRBJ2-7; D is undetermined. Germline V gene sequence: CDR1 DFQATT, CDR2 SNEGSKA (reference sequence). The CDR3 runs to 13 residues. Trimming took 2 bases from V and 5 from J, leaving 13 bases between them. The CDR3 DNA is TGCAGTGCTAGACCAGGTAGACCCGACGAGCAGTACTTC. It codes for CSARPGRPDEQYF.

The chain couples TRBV15 to TRBJ1-5; D may be TRBD1 (6 bases). Germline CDR1 LNHNV, CDR2 YYDKDF (reference sequence). This CDR3 spans 14 amino acids. V lost 11 bases, J lost 4 bases, and 18 bases lay in between. The CDR3 loop is CASAPDRRNQPQHF. The CDR3, as DNA: TGTGCCTCGGCGCCCGACAGGAGGAATCAGCCCCAGCATTTT.

The chain employs TRBV18 and TRBJ2-7, with 9 bases that match TRBD1. J lost 2 bases, V lost 6 bases, and 8 bases had no gene match. This CDR3 has 15 amino acids. The germline CDR1 and CDR2 sequences are KGHSH and LQKENI. The CDR3 reads CASSYAGTGPYEQYF. The DNA of the CDR3 is TGTGCCAGCTCGTACGCCGGGACAGGGCCCTACGAGCAGTACTTC.

This chain joins TRBV18 and TRBJ1-5; 9 bases fit TRBD1. V gave up 5 bases and J gave up 3 bases; unmatched junction bases: 2. Germline V gene sequence: CDR1 KGHSH, CDR2 LQKENI. The CDR3 sequence is 14 residues long. CDR3 in amino acids: CASSGTGNNQPQHF. The CDR3 coding sequence is TGTGCCAGCTCAGGGACAGGGAACAATCAGCCCCAGCATTTT.

This clonotype showed up just a few times. The V call is TRBV6-5, the J call TRBJ1-6; TRBD1 matches at 7 bases. The CDR3 runs 13 residues. The trim removed 7 bases at V and 6 bases at J, leaving 3 bases unmatched. Germline loops: CDR1 MNHEY, CDR2 SVGAGI. In DNA, the CDR3 is TGTGCCAGCACCGGGACAGCTAATTCACCCCTCCACTTT. This encodes CASTGTANSPLHF.

The J gene is TRBJ1-1, the V gene TRBV7-2; maybe TRBD1 (6 bases). Germline loops: CDR1 SGHTA, CDR2 FQGNSA. The CDR3 sequence is 15 residues long. Trimming pared 4 bases from V and 5 bases from J, leaving 17 bases between. In DNA form, the CDR3 reads TGTGCCAGCAGCTCATCGACAGGTCGAGGGACTGAAGCTTTCTTT. Translation: CASSSSTGRGTEAFF.

This clonotype showed up just a few times. The V gene is TRBV12-3 or TRBV12-4, the J gene TRBJ1-1; unclear D gene. The CDR3 is 15 amino acids. V was cut by 3 bases and J by 8 bases, with 19 bases left in between. For the CDR3, the DNA is TGTGCCAGCAGTTTTGGTAGAGGAAATCCTTTCGAAGCTTTCTTT. This codes for CASSFGRGNPFEAFF.

The chain employs TRBV10-3 and TRBJ2-6, with D tentatively TRBD1 (6 bases). Germline V CDR1 and CDR2: ENHRY, SYGVKD. Trimming stripped 9 bases from V and 0 bases from J, with 18 bases between. The CDR3 is made up of 17 amino acids. CDR3 DNA: TGTGCCATTGGCCGGGACAAACAAGACTCTGGGGCCAACGTCCTGACTTTC. Translating gives CAIGRDKQDSGANVLTF.

This clonotype was recorded a few times. V gene TRBV10-3 combines with J gene TRBJ1-1; possible D gene TRBD1, 5 bases. V dropped 4 bases and J dropped 0 bases, with 15 bases sitting between them. The germline CDR1 and CDR2 sequences are ENHRY and SYGVKD. The CDR3 contains 16 residues. CDR3: CAISVVDSAMNTEAFF. CDR3 DNA sequence: TGTGCCATCAGTGTCGTCGACAGCGCAATGAACACTGAAGCTTTCTTT.

V is TRBV7-2 and J is TRBJ2-5; D possibly corresponds to TRBD2 (6 bases). Between the trimmed V and J ends, which lost 1 base and 5 bases, there was a span of 11 bases. There are 14 residues in the CDR3. Germline loops: CDR1 SGHTA, CDR2 FQGNSA. The CDR3 DNA reads as TGTGCCAGCAGCTTAGACCCGGGAGTGGAGACCCAGTACTTC. This translates into CASSLDPGVETQYF.

The V and J genes are TRBV28 and TRBJ2-2; D is perhaps TRBD1 (5 bases). With 5 bases removed from V and 6 bases from J, the gap between germline ends came to 7 bases. Germline-derived CDR1 and CDR2 are MDHEN and SYDVKM. The CDR3 is 12 amino acids. CDR3 residues: CASSTRAGELFF. The CDR3 DNA follows: TGTGCCAGCAGTACCAGGGCCGGGGAGCTGTTTTTT.